A selection of T cell receptor beta chains follows, all from one sample in a study of vaccination effects on CD4 cells after COVID-19. For these receptors, no antigen is known. Libraries were prepared by immunoSEQ multiplex PCR; TCRdb keeps only in-frame clonotypes and omits some of them. The table shows 25,000 to 35,000 clones, with approximately 72% occurring only once. The input for sequencing was CD4+ T cells from PBMCs cultured with SARS-CoV-2 spike peptides, taken before COVID-19 vaccination. These receptors came from a human donor who received a COVID-19 vaccine. The CDR3 runs from the conserved cysteine through the conserved F or W. The order of the fields is J gene, clone size, V gene, D gene, CDR3 DNA, CDR3 protein. A D gene is named only where the DNA matches it firmly. Some rows mark clone size as missing; the rest say once, few, many or name a class of expanded clone.

>TRBJ2-2|.|TRBV7-3|.
TGTGCCAGCAGCTCCGCATCAGGCGGGGAGCTGTTTTTT
CASSSASGGELFF
>TRBJ1-2|.|TRBV28|.
TGTGCCAGCAGTTTACAGACCCACTATGGCTACACCTTC
CASSLQTHYGYTF
>TRBJ2-2|few|TRBV28|.
TGTGCCAGCAGTTTTAAATGGGGCAGTTCTTTCGAAGAGACGAACACCGGGGAGCTGTTTTTT
CASSFKWGSSFEETNTGELFF
>TRBJ2-2|.|TRBV21-1|.
TGTGCCAGCAGCAAACCACGGGACACCCTCCCGGCGGACACCGGGGAGCTGTTTTTT
CASSKPRDTLPADTGELFF
>TRBJ2-7|.|TRBV5-6|.
TGTGCCAGCAGCTTGCGGCAGTTTAGCGAGCAGTACTTC
CASSLRQFSEQYF
>TRBJ2-7|.|TRBV18|.
TGTGCCAGCTCCCCCAACGTGGGGGGTAGCTCCTACGAGCAGTACTTC
CASSPNVGGSSYEQYF
>TRBJ2-7|.|TRBV6-5|.
TGTGCCAGCATGATGCGGGACCAATCCTTCGGCGAGCAGTACTTC
CASMMRDQSFGEQYF
>TRBJ1-2|.|TRBV19|.
TGTGCCAGCGGACCCGATGGCTACACCTTC
CASGPDGYTF
>TRBJ1-4|.|TRBV5-6|.
TGTGCCAGCAGCTTTGGGCGTGAAAAACTGTTTTTT
CASSFGREKLFF
>TRBJ1-1|.|TRBV18|.
TGTGCCAGCTCAGGGGACGTTGGCACTGAAGCTTTCTTT
CASSGDVGTEAFF
>TRBJ2-1|.|TRBV29-1|.
TGCAGCGCCCAAGGGGGTGGCAATGAGCAGTTCTTC
CSAQGGGNEQFF
>TRBJ1-1|few|TRBV18|.
TGTGCCAGCTCACCCCTAAACGGAGGTGGGGTAAACACTGAAGCTTTCTTT
CASSPLNGGGVNTEAFF
>TRBJ2-7|.|TRBV2|.
TGTGCCAGCAGTGAGGCCGGGACCTACTACGAGCAGTACTTC
CASSEAGTYYEQYF
>TRBJ2-3|.|TRBV9|.
TGTGCCAGCAGCATGCCGCCGGGACTTCTCTCACCAGATACGCAGTATTTT
CASSMPPGLLSPDTQYF
>TRBJ2-1|few|TRBV5-1|TRBD2
TGCGCCAGCAGCTTCTTGACCCTGACTAGCGGGCTTTACAATGAGCAGTTCTTC
CASSFLTLTSGLYNEQFF
>TRBJ2-2|.|TRBV19|.
TGTGCCAGCCATCGCTTGGCGGGCTCAGGCACCGGGGAGCTGTTTTTT
CASHRLAGSGTGELFF
>TRBJ2-7|.|TRBV3-1/TRBV3-2|TRBD2
TGTGCCAGCAGCCAGAGCGCACTAGCGGGAGTCGAGCAGTACTTC
CASSQSALAGVEQYF
>TRBJ2-3|few|TRBV15|TRBD2
TGTGCCACCAGCGAAAATACCGGGACTATCACAGATACGCAGTATTTT
CATSENTGTITDTQYF
>TRBJ1-2|few|TRBV7-2|.
TGTGCCAGCAGCTTAGGCGCTAACTATGGCTACACCTTC
CASSLGANYGYTF
>TRBJ2-3|few|TRBV5-4|TRBD1
TGTGCCAGCAGCAACGGACAGGGGGAGGATACGCAGTATTTT
CASSNGQGEDTQYF
>TRBJ1-2|.|TRBV7-8|TRBD1
TGTGCCAGCAGCTTAGGGACAGGCCAAAGGGGCTACACCTTC
CASSLGTGQRGYTF
>TRBJ1-2|.|TRBV28|.
TGTGCCAGCAGTCCCCCCCCGGCGGGCTACACCTTC
CASSPPPAGYTF
>TRBJ2-2|.|TRBV3-1/TRBV3-2|TRBD1
TGTGCCAGCAGTCCACAGGGGGCGGGGACCGGGGAGCTGTTTTTT
CASSPQGAGTGELFF
>TRBJ1-1|.|TRBV6-2/TRBV6-3|.
TGTGCCAGCAGCCCCCGGGGGGTGCTGAAGTTAATGAACACTGAAGCTTTCTTT
CASSPRGVLKLMNTEAFF
>TRBJ1-3|.|TRBV19|.
TGTGCCAGTAGTAACCCGCACCGAAGTAGGTACACCATATATTTT
CASSNPHRSRYTIYF
>TRBJ2-3|.|TRBV7-2|TRBD1
TGTGCCAGCAGCTTACTTGCCGAGGGGGCTGTCACAGATACGCAGTATTTT
CASSLLAEGAVTDTQYF
>TRBJ2-7|.|TRBV5-1|TRBD2
TGCGCCAGCAGCGCCTATGCGGGAGGGCCCCGCGAGCAGTACTTC
CASSAYAGGPREQYF
>TRBJ1-3|few|TRBV18|.
TGTGCCAGCTCAGCCGACACGGTCTCTGGAAACACCATATATTTT
CASSADTVSGNTIYF
>TRBJ1-5|.|TRBV6-1|.
TGTGCCAGCAGTGAAGCAGGGAGACAGAATAGCAATCAGCCCCAGCATTTT
CASSEAGRQNSNQPQHF